The entry that follows covers one TCR beta chain sequence. What it binds is not known. This sample stems from a study of CD8+CD57+ T cells in acquired aplastic anemia. Study findings and constraints: Researchers reported that CD8+ Simpson's diversity was not significantly different in patients versus controls. A set of around 30 CD8+ CDR3 sequences was shared between patients and controls, and these sequences appeared highly expressed in patients.

CDR1 MGHDK and CDR2 SYGVNS come from the germline V gene. This CDR3 is 12 amino acids long. Investigators profiled TCR beta VDJ and CDR3 from genomic DNA template. Each CDR3 protein gets one entry after TCRdb re-called the reads with MiXCR. This sample has hundreds of thousands of distinct CDR3 sequences, with 55% to 70% found just once. Sequencing was carried out using sorted CD4+, CD8+, or CD8+CD57+ T cells (not recorded which) from PBMCs. The rearrangement joins TRBV25-1 to TRBJ1-2, with D perhaps TRBD1 (5 bases). This receptor was obtained from a human donor in good health, serving as a control. The chain's CDR3 is CARGREALGYTF. CDR3 nucleotide sequence: TGTGCTAGAGGCAGGGAAGCCTTGGGCTACACCTTC.